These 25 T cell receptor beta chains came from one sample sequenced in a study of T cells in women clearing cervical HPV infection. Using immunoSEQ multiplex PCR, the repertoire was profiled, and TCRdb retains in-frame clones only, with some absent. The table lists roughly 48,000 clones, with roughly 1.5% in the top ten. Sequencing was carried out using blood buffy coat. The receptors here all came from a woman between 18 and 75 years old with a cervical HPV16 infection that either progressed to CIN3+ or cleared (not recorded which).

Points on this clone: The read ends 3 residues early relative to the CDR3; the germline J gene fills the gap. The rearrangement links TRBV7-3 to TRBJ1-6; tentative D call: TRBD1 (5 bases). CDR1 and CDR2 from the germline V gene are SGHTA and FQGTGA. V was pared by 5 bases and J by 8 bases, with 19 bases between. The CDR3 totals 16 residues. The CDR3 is CASSTRPGVKDSPLHF. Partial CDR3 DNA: TGTGCCAGCAGCACCCGACCGGGGGTTAAGGATTCACCC.

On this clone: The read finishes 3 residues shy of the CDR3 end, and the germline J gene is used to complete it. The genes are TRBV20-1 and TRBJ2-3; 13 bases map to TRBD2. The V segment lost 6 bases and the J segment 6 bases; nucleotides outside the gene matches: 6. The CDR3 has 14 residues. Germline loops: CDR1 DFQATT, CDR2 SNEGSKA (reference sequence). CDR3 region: CSAQGLAGEDTQYF. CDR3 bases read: TGCAGTGCCCAAGGACTAGCGGGGGAGGATACG.

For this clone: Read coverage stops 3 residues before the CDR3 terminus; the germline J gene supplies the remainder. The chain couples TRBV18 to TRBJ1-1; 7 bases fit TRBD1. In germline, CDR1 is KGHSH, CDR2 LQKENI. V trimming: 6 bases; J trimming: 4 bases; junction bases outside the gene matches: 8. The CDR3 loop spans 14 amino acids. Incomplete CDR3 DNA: TGTGCCAGCTCGCGCCAGGGGGTGGGCACTGAA. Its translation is CASSRQGVGTE. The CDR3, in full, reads CASSRQGVGTEAFF.

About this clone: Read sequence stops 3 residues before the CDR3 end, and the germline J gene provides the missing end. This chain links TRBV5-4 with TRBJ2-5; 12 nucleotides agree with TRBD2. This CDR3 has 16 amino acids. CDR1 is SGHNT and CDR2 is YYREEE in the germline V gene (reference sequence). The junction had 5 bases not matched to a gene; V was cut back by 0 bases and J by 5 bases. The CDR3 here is CASSLASGGGSETQYF. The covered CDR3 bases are TGTGCCAGCAGCTTGGCTAGCGGGGGGGGGTCGGAGACC.

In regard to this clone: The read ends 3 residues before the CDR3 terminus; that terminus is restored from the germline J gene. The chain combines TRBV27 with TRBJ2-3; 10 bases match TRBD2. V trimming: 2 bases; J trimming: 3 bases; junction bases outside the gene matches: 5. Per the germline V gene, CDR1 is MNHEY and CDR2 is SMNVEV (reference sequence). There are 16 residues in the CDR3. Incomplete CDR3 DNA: TGTGCCAGCAGTTTAATTAGCGGGGGGCCAACAGATACG. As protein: CASSLISGGPTDT. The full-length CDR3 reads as CASSLISGGPTDTQYF.

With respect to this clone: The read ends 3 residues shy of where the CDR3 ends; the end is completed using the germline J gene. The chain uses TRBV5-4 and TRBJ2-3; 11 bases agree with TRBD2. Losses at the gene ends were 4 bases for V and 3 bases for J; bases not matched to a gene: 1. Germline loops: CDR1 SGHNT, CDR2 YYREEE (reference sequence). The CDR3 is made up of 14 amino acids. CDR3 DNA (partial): TGTGCCAGCAGCACTAGCGGGAGAACAGATACG. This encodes CASSTSGRTDT. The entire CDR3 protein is CASSTSGRTDTQYF.

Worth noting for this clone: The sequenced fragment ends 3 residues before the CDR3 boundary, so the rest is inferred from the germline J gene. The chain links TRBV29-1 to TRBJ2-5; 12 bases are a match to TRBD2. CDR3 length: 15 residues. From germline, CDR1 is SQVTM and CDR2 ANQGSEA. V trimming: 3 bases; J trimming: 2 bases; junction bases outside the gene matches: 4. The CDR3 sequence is CSVDRLAGGQETQYF. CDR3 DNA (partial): TGCAGCGTTGACCGGCTAGCGGGGGGGCAAGAGACC.

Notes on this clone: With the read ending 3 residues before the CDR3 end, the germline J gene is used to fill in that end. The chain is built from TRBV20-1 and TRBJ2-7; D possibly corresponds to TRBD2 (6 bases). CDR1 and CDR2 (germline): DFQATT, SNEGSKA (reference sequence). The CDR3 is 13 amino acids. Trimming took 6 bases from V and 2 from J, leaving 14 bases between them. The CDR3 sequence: CSAPAGGTYEQYF. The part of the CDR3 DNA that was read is TGCAGTGCCCCGGCTGGCGGGACCTACGAG.

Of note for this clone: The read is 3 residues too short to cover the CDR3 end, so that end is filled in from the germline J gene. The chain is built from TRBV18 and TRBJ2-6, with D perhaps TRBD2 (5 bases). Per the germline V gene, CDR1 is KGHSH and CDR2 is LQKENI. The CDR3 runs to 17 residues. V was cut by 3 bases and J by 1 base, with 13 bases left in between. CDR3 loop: CASSPGPRASGANVLTF. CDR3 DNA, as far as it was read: TGTGCCAGCTCACCTGGCCCGAGGGCTTCTGGGGCCAACGTC.

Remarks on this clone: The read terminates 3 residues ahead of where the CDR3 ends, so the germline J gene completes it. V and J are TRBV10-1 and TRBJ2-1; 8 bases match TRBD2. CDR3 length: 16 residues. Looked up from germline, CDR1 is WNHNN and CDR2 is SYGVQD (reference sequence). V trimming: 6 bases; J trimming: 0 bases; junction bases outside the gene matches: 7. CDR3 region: CASSGGATRSYNEQFF. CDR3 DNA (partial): TGCGCCAGCAGCGGGGGGGCTACCCGCTCCTACAATGAG.

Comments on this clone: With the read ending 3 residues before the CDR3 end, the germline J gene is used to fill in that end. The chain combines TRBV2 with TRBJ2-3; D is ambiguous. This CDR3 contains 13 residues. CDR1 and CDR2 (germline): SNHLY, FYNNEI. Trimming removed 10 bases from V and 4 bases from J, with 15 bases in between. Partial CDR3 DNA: TGTGCCACCTCTTTGAATAGGGCAGATACG. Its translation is CATSLNRADT. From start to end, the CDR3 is CATSLNRADTQYF.

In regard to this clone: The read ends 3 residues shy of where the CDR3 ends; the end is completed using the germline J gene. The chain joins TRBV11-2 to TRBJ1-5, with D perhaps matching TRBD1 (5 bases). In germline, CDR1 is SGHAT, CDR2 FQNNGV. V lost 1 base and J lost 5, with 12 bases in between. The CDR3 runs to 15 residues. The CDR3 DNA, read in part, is TGTGCCAGCAGCTTAGGTGGCAGGGCCCATCAGCCC. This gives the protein CASSLGGRAHQP. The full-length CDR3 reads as CASSLGGRAHQPQHF.

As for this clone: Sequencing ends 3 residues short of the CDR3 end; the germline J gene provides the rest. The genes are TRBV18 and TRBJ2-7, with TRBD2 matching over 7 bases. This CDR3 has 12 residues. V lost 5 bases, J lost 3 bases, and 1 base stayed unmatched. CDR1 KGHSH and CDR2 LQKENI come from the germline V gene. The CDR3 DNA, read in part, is TGTGCCAGCTCAGGACTAGGCTACGAG. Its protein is CASSGLGYE. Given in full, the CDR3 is CASSGLGYEQYF.

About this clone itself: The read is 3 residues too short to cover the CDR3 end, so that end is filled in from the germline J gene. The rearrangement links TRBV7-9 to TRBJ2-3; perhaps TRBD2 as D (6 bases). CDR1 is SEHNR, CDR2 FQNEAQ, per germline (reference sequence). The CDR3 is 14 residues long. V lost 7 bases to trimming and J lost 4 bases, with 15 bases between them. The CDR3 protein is CASIWGVASDTQYF. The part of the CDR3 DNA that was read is TGTGCCAGCATCTGGGGGGTAGCTTCAGATACG.

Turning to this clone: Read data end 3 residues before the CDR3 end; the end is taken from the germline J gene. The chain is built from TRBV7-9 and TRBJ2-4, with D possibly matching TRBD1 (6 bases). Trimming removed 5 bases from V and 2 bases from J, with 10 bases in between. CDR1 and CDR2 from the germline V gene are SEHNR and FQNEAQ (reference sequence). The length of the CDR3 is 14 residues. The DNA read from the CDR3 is TGTGCCAGCAGCGCACAGGGTCCCAAAAACATT. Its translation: CASSAQGPKNI. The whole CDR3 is CASSAQGPKNIQYF.

CDR3: CSAGQGWGGYTF. CDR3 DNA (partial): TGCAGTGCTGGACAGGGTTGGGGGGGC. This chain links TRBV20-1 with TRBJ1-2, with 8 bases that match TRBD1. The read ends 3 residues before the CDR3 terminus; that terminus is restored from the germline J gene. The CDR3 length is 12 residues. Germline values: CDR1 DFQATT, CDR2 SNEGSKA (reference sequence).

Partial CDR3 DNA: TGCAGTGCTTCTAGCGGGGGGGCGAGTACCGGGGAG. It translates to CSASSGGASTGE. The full CDR3 sequence reads CSASSGGASTGELFF. The V and J genes are TRBV20-1 and TRBJ2-2, with 12 bases fitting TRBD2. The read halts 3 residues ahead of the CDR3 end, with the missing end drawn from the germline J gene. The CDR3 contains 15 residues. Germline lookup yields CDR1 DFQATT and CDR2 SNEGSKA (reference sequence). The V gene end was trimmed by 5 bases and the J gene end by 5 bases; junction bases not matched to a gene: 6.

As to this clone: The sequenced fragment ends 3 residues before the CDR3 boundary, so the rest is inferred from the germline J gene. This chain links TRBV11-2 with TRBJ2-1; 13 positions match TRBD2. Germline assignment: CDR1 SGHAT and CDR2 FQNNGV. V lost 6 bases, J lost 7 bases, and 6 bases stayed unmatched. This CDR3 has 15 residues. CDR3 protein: CASSLLAGGGNEQFF. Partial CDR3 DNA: TGTGCCAGCAGTTTACTAGCGGGAGGGGGTAATGAG.

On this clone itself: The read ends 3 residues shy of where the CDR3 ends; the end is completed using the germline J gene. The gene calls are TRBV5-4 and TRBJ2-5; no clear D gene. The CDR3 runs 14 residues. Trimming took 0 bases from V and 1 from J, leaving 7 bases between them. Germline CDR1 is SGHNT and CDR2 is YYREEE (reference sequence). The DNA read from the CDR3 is TGTGCCAGCAGCTTGGAGTACTCCCAAGAGACC. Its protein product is CASSLEYSQET. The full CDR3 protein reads CASSLEYSQETQYF.

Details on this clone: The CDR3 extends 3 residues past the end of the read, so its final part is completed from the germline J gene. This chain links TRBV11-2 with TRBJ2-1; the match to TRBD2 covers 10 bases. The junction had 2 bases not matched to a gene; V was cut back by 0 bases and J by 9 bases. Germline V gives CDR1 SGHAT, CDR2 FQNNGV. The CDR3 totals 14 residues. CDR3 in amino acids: CASSLDRTSGEQFF. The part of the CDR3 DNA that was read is TGTGCCAGCAGCTTAGATAGGACTAGCGGTGAG.

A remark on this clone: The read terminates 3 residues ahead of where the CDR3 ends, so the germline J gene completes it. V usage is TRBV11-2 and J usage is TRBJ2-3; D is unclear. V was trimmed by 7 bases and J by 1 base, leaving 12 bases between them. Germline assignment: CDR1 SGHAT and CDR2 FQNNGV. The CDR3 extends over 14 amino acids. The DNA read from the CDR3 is TGTGCCAGCACCCCTATCCTGGGCACAGATACG. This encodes CASTPILGTDT. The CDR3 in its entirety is CASTPILGTDTQYF.

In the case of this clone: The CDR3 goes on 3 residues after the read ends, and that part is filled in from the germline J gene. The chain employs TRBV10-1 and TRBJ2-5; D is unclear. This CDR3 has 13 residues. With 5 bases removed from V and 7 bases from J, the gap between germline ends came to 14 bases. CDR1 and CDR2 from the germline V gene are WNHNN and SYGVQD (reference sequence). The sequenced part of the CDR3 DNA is TGCGCCAGCAGTCCCGGAGCTCCGGGGACC. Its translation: CASSPGAPGT. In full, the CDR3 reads CASSPGAPGTQYF.

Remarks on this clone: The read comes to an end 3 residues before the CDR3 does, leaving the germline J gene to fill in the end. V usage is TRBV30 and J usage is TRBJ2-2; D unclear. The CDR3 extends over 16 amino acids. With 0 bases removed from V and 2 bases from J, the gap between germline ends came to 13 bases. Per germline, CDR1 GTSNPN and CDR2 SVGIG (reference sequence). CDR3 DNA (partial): TGTGCCTGGAGTGTACTAAGGCTCTTTAACACCGGGGAG. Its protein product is CAWSVLRLFNTGE. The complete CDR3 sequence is CAWSVLRLFNTGELFF.

The DNA read from the CDR3 is TGTGCCAGCAGTCCTCTCGACAGGGGGCTTGGC. Residues: CASSPLDRGLG. The entire CDR3 is CASSPLDRGLGYTF. The gene calls are TRBV28 and TRBJ1-2; 10 bases are shared with TRBD1. The read falls 3 residues short of the CDR3 end, and the missing part is taken from the germline J gene. The CDR3 has 14 amino acids. Germline-derived CDR1 and CDR2 are MDHEN and SYDVKM. V gave up 5 bases and J gave up 7 bases; unmatched junction bases: 7.

The CDR3: CASSLVEGKDSPLHF. CDR3 DNA, as far as it was read: TGTGCCAGCAGCTTAGTGGAGGGCAAGGATTCACCC. The chain employs TRBV11-3 and TRBJ1-6, with D uncertain. The CDR3 goes on 3 residues after the read ends, and that part is filled in from the germline J gene. Germline lookup yields CDR1 SGHNT and CDR2 YENEEA. CDR3 length equals 15 residues. The V and J ends lost 1 base and 8 bases respectively, with 12 bases between them.